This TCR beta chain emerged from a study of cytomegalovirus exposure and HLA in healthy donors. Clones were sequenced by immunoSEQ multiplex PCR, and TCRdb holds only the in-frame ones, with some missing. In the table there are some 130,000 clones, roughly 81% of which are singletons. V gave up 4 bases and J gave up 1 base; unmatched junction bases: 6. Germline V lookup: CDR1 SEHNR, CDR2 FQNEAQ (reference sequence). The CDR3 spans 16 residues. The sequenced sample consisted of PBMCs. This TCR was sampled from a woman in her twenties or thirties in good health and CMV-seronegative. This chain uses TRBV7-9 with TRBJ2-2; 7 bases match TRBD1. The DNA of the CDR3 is TGTGCCAGCAGCTATGCGACAGGGCTGAACACCGGGGAGCTGTTTTTT. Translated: CASSYATGLNTGELFF.